The 10 T cell receptor beta chains below all came from one sample that was sequenced in a study of T cells in localized non-small cell lung cancer. The repertoire was sequenced with immunoSEQ multiplex PCR; TCRdb's copy has only in-frame clones and lacks some. The data hold about 74,000 clones, with less than 85% observed a single time. The sample in question was peripheral blood, obtained before any cancer treatment. These receptor sequences come from a female donor at least 60 years old with stage I lung adenocarcinoma.

The rearrangement joins TRBV7-3 to TRBJ2-1; D might be TRBD1 (5 bases). Germline V gives CDR1 SGHTA, CDR2 FQGTGA. The CDR3 runs 16 residues. V lost 2 bases and J 2 bases, leaving 13 bases between the germline ends. Here the CDR3 reads CASSLRHRSAYNEQFF. The CDR3 DNA sequence: TGTGCCAGCAGCTTACGACACAGGTCAGCCTACAATGAGCAGTTCTTC.

The J gene is TRBJ1-6, the V gene TRBV5-4; the D is unclear. With 3 bases removed from V and 0 bases from J, the gap between germline ends came to 1 base. The CDR3 is 13 amino acids. CDR1 is SGHNT, CDR2 YYREEE, per germline (reference sequence). CDR3 amino acids: CASSYSYNSPLHF. The CDR3 DNA sequence: TGTGCCAGCAGCTACTCCTATAATTCACCCCTCCACTTT.

The V and J genes are TRBV2 and TRBJ2-7; 7 positions agree with TRBD2. The CDR3 is 15 amino acids. Germline V gene lookup returns CDR1 SNHLY and CDR2 FYNNEI. The J segment lost 0 bases and the V segment lost 11 bases, leaving 13 bases of the junction unmatched. The CDR3 reads CACLTQRDLSYEQYF. Here the CDR3 DNA reads TGTGCCTGCCTCACCCAGCGGGACCTCTCCTACGAGCAGTACTTC.

The V and J genes are TRBV21-1 and TRBJ2-7. TRBV21-1 is a pseudogene segment. The CDR3 is 8 residues long. The CDR3 bases are TGTGCCAGCTTACTCGGAAATTTC. It codes for CASLLGNF.

This clone has only a few counts. The chain carries TRBV18 and TRBJ2-3; possibly TRBD2 for D (7 bases). The length of the CDR3 is 17 residues. Germline V gene data show CDR1 as KGHSH and CDR2 as LQKENI. V dropped 4 bases and J dropped 2 bases, with 19 bases sitting between them. This chain's CDR3 is CASSLIFSGGITDTQYF. The CDR3 DNA is TGTGCCAGCTCACTAATCTTCTCGGGGGGCATCACAGATACGCAGTATTTT.

The chain recombines TRBV7-3 with TRBJ1-2; the match to TRBD1 covers 7 bases. The CDR3 totals 13 residues. Germline loops: CDR1 SGHTA, CDR2 FQGTGA. Unmatched junction bases numbered 2, after V lost 1 base and J lost 6 bases. The DNA for the CDR3 is TGTGCCAGCAGCTTAAGAGGGGGCAATGGCTACACCTTC. Protein: CASSLRGGNGYTF.

This chain connects TRBV7-9 to TRBJ1-1; D not certain. Germline V CDR1 and CDR2: SEHNR, FQNEAQ (reference sequence). CDR3 length: 10 residues. V lost 8 bases to trimming and J lost 6 bases, with 7 bases between them. The CDR3: CASATAEAFF. The CDR3 region has the DNA TGTGCCAGCGCCACCGCTGAAGCTTTCTTT.

The V call is TRBV21-1, the J call TRBJ1-2; TRBD1 is the table's D call and was not checked against the DNA. TRBV21-1 is shown as a pseudogene. CDR3 length: 14 residues. CDR3 protein: CASSRDRGTYGYTF. In DNA form, the CDR3 reads TGTGCCAGCAGCCGGGACAGGGGGACATATGGCTACACCTTC.

V and J are TRBV28 and TRBJ1-5; D is possibly TRBD1 (5 bases). The germline V gene encodes CDR1 MDHEN and CDR2 SYDVKM. The CDR3 has 16 residues. V was shortened by 5 bases and J by 1 base, with 15 bases between the two germline ends. CDR3 sequence: CASSPPGGLSNQPQHF. For the CDR3, the DNA is TGTGCCAGCAGTCCCCCCGGGGGGTTGAGCAATCAGCCCCAGCATTTT.

The chain joins TRBV19 to TRBJ1-2; the D is unclear. V was shortened by 9 bases and J by 4 bases, with 12 bases between the two germline ends. The CDR3 sequence is 12 residues long. CDR1 and CDR2 (germline): LNHDA, SQIVND (reference sequence). In nucleotides, the CDR3 is TGTGCCAGCTCCCAGGTCCCCTATGGCTACACCTTC. This encodes CASSQVPYGYTF.